The 20 T cell receptor beta chains reported below all come from one sample, sequenced in a study of metastatic and nonmetastatic thyroid tumors (dated by TCRdb to 2018 to 2021). Library method: PCR. Sequencing instrument: Illumina HiSeq 4000. TCRdb reanalyzed the raw reads on its own, using fastp at Q25 for trimming and MiXCR for clone calling, and kept in-frame beta chains. Within this sample are some 52,000 clones, with approximately 17% of them counted one time only. The ten largest clones add up to around 3% of the sample. Before undergoing thyroid surgery, none of the patients had been given any kind of treatment. Sequenced sample: blood. These receptor sequences come from a female donor with papillary thyroid cancer or a benign thyroid nodule (not recorded which). Some clones in this sample may be carry-over from other donors' samples.

This clone occurred many times. V and J are TRBV2 and TRBJ2-3; 8 bases are shared with TRBD2. The CDR3 consists of 14 residues. The J segment lost 5 bases and the V segment lost 1 base, leaving 2 bases of the junction unmatched. Germline-derived CDR1 and CDR2 are SNHLY and FYNNEI. In nucleotides, the CDR3 is TGTGCCAGCAGTGAAGGGCTAGCGGGAGATACGCAGTATTTT. Its protein is CASSEGLAGDTQYF.

This clone was recorded at least ten times. The chain has TRBV9 and TRBJ1-3; 12 bases are a match to TRBD1. CDR3 length equals 17 residues. Germline V gene sequence: CDR1 SGDLS, CDR2 YYNGEE. With V trimmed by 4 bases and J by 3 bases, 8 bases remained unmatched. As DNA, the CDR3 is TGTGCCAGCAGCAACCCCGGGACAGGGGGCAGTGGAAACACCATATATTTT. Its translation is CASSNPGTGGSGNTIYF.

This clone came up many times. This chain joins TRBV11-2 and TRBJ2-1; D may be TRBD1 or TRBD2 (5 bases each). CDR1 and CDR2 from the germline V gene are SGHAT and FQNNGV. Deletions cut 6 bases from V and 4 bases from J, with 16 bases between. There are 15 residues in the CDR3. For the CDR3, the DNA is TGTGCCAGCAGGGTTCCCGGGACGGGATACAATGAGCAGTTCTTC. Translation gives CASRVPGTGYNEQFF.

This clone is labeled as medium-sized. CDR3 nucleotide sequence: TGTGCCAGCAGTTCCGGACTAGCGGGAGCAAAATACAATGAGCAGTTCTTC. It specifies CASSSGLAGAKYNEQFF. The chain combines TRBV28 with TRBJ2-1; 13 bases are a match to TRBD2. This CDR3 has 17 residues. Germline V CDR1 and CDR2: MDHEN, SYDVKM. With V trimmed by 4 bases and J by 4 bases, 7 bases remained unmatched.

This clone has ten or more counts. The chain joins TRBV5-8 to TRBJ2-1; tentatively, D is TRBD1 (5 bases). CDR3 length: 15 amino acids. Germline V lookup: CDR1 SGHTS, CDR2 YDEGEE. The V end lost 7 bases, the J end lost 3 bases, and 17 bases lay between the germline ends. This CDR3 is CASDLHQGSYNEQFF. Here the CDR3 DNA reads TGTGCCAGCGATCTCCATCAGGGCAGCTACAATGAGCAGTTCTTC. The full variable domain, with the rest looked up from reference TRBV5-8 and TRBJ2-1, is EAGVTQSPTHLIKTRGQQATLRCSPISGHTSVYWYQQALGLGLQFLLWYDEGEERNRGNFPPRFSGRQFPNYSSELNVNALELEDSALYLCASDLHQGSYNEQFFGPGTRLTVL.

This clone was detected ten times or more. This chain joins TRBV10-1 and TRBJ1-1; the match to TRBD1 covers 9 bases. V gave up 3 bases and J gave up 4 bases; unmatched junction bases: 6. The CDR3 length is 15 residues. Germline V CDR1 and CDR2: WNHNN, SYGVQD (reference sequence). The CDR3 here is CASSDLRTGATEAFF. The CDR3 DNA reads TGCGCCAGCAGTGACCTCCGGACAGGGGCCACTGAAGCTTTCTTT.

Only a few counts were recorded for this clone. This rearrangement joins TRBV28 to TRBJ2-7; D remains unclear. The CDR3 is made up of 12 amino acids. Trimming removed 3 bases from V and 6 bases from J, with 9 bases in between. Germline CDR1 reads MDHEN; CDR2 reads SYDVKM. The chain's CDR3 is CASSFNPREQYF. CDR3 nucleotide sequence: TGTGCCAGCAGTTTCAATCCTCGCGAGCAGTACTTC.

The gene calls are TRBV20-1 and TRBJ1-5; no reliable D call. CDR1 and CDR2 (germline): DFQATT, SNEGSKA (reference sequence). CDR3 size: 19 residues. The germline V and J ends were trimmed by 2 bases and 0 bases, with 23 bases remaining between them. CDR3 nucleotides: TGCAGTGCTAGATATCGGAGGTTGGGTGGGGTTCGTAGCAATCAGCCCCAGCATTTT. This translates into CSARYRRLGGVRSNQPQHF.

This clone was observed many times. This chain joins TRBV19 and TRBJ2-1; TRBD2 matches at 8 bases. With 7 bases clipped from V and 1 base from J, the junction kept 18 bases outside the gene matches. Germline CDR1 LNHDA, CDR2 SQIVND (reference sequence). The CDR3 totals 19 residues. In nucleotides, the CDR3 is TGTGCCAGTACCCAATTTAGGGTATCGGGAGGGATTTCCTACAATGAGCAGTTCTTC. Encoded protein: CASTQFRVSGGISYNEQFF.

This clone was recorded at least ten times. This rearrangement joins TRBV20-1 to TRBJ2-1, with D tentatively TRBD2 (5 bases). There are 15 residues in the CDR3. Trimming removed 3 bases from V and 6 bases from J, with 18 bases in between. CDR1 is DFQATT and CDR2 is SNEGSKA in the germline V gene (reference sequence). The CDR3 DNA reads TGCAGTGCTAGGGCTATTCGCACGGCGGGCAATGAGCAGTTCTTC. This sequence encodes CSARAIRTAGNEQFF.

On this clone: This may arise from a read error, as a much more abundant clone is one base away. V gene TRBV20-1 combines with J gene TRBJ2-1, with 16 bases matching TRBD2. Germline assignment: CDR1 DFQATT and CDR2 SNEGSKA (reference sequence). This CDR3 spans 17 amino acids. The junction had 13 bases not matched to a gene; V was cut back by 6 bases and J by 8 bases. As DNA, the CDR3 is TGCAGTGCACCTGGGACTAGCGGGAGGGGCCGAGGCCATGAGCAGTTCTTC. Its protein is CSAPGTSGRGRGHEQFF.

This clone was recorded many times. CDR3 loop: CASSVGSGRDQETQYF. For the CDR3, the DNA is TGTGCCAGCAGCGTGGGTAGCGGGAGAGATCAAGAGACCCAGTACTTC. J is TRBJ2-5 and V is TRBV9; 9 bases align to TRBD2. V shed 2 bases and J 2 bases; nucleotides not matched to a gene: 7. The CDR3 covers 16 residues. Per the germline V gene, CDR1 is SGDLS and CDR2 is YYNGEE.

This clone showed up just a few times. A junction end diverges from the germline sequence, so it may reflect a read error. The V and J genes are TRBV20-1 and TRBJ1-1; D gene ambiguous. In germline, CDR1 is DFQATT, CDR2 SNEGSKA (reference sequence). The CDR3 spans 11 residues. This chain's CDR3 is CSANPGGPKQF. The CDR3 bases are TGCAGTGCTAATCCGGGAGGGCCCAAACAGTTT.

Ten or more counts support this clone. The V gene is TRBV24-1, the J gene TRBJ2-3, with TRBD2 matching 8 bases. V trimming: 1 base; J trimming: 5 bases; junction bases outside the gene matches: 7. Germline lookup yields CDR1 KGHDR and CDR2 SFDVKD. The CDR3 runs to 16 residues. For the CDR3, the DNA is TGTGCCACCAGTGATTTTTCGGGAGGGCCCGGAGATACGCAGTATTTT. It encodes CATSDFSGGPGDTQYF.

Remarks on this clone: The junction and the germline gene differ at one end; a read error may be behind it. V usage is TRBV6-2 or TRBV6-3 and J usage is TRBJ1-2; a weak D match, TRBD1 (5 bases). CDR1 and CDR2 from the germline V gene are MNHEY and SVGEGT. The CDR3 has 14 residues. CDR3 coding DNA: TGTGCCAGCTCCACCCGGGGGGTGGAGTATGTCTACACCTTC. The encoded protein is CASSTRGVEYVYTF.

There are many counts of this clone. The genes are TRBV7-9 and TRBJ1-1; unclear D gene. Trimming shortened V by 4 bases and J by 1 base, and 13 bases separated the two germline ends. The germline gives CDR1 SEHNR, CDR2 FQNEAQ (reference sequence). The CDR3 contains 15 residues. The CDR3 DNA is TGTGCCAGCAGCTCATGGCCCCAGGAGAACACTGAAGCTTTCTTT. Translating it yields CASSSWPQENTEAFF. Based on the CDR3 plus reference TRBV7-9 and TRBJ1-1, the full variable domain is DTGVSQNPRHKITKRGQNVTFRCDPISEHNRLYWYRQTLGQGPEFLTYFQNEAQLEKSRLLSDRFSAERPKGSFSTLEIQRTEQGDSAMYLCASSSWPQENTEAFFGQGTRLTVV.

This clone was counted at least ten times. The chain uses TRBV20-1 and TRBJ1-2; D gene ambiguous. Germline CDR1 and CDR2: DFQATT and SNEGSKA (reference sequence). CDR3 length equals 16 residues. Trimming stripped 6 bases from V and 0 bases from J, with 20 bases between. CDR3: CSAAKGAGSTNYGYTF. The DNA for the CDR3 is TGCAGTGCAGCCAAGGGAGCTGGATCGACTAACTATGGCTACACCTTC.

This clone was detected a few times. The sample holds other DNA sequences that translate to the same CDR3. The chain links TRBV6-4 to TRBJ2-7; 12 bases agree with TRBD2. V gave up 0 bases and J gave up 7 bases; unmatched junction bases: 13. The CDR3 has 18 residues. CDR1 MRHNA and CDR2 SNTAGT come from the germline V gene. This CDR3 is CASSDSPPASGRVGEQYF. CDR3 nucleotide sequence: TGTGCCAGCAGTGACTCACCCCCGGCTAGCGGGAGGGTGGGAGAGCAGTACTTC.

This clone has at least ten counts. The chain combines TRBV10-1 with TRBJ2-2; TRBD1 matches 7 bases. V trimming: 11 bases; J trimming: 1 base; junction bases outside the gene matches: 10. Germline CDR1 and CDR2: WNHNN and SYGVQD (reference sequence). This CDR3 is 15 amino acids long. CDR3 sequence (DNA): TGCGCCGGGAGTAGACAGGGTGGGAACACCGGGGAGCTGTTTTTT. It is translated as CAGSRQGGNTGELFF.

In its sample, this clone was seen many times. This rearrangement joins TRBV2 to TRBJ2-5; D call uncertain. Germline assignment: CDR1 SNHLY and CDR2 FYNNEI. V gave up 8 bases and J gave up 5 bases, with 21 bases separating them. CDR3 length equals 15 residues. The CDR3 spells CASHLRDEAWETQYF. The CDR3 DNA reads as TGTGCCAGCCACCTACGAGACGAGGCTTGGGAGACCCAGTACTTC.